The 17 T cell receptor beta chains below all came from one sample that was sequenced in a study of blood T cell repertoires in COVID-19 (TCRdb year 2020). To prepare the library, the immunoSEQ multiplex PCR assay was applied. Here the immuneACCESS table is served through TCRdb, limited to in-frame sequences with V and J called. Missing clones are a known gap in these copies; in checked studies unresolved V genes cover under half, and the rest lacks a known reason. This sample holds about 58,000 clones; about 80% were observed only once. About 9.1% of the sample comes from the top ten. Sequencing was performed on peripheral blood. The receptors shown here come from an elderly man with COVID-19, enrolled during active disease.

The CDR3 protein is CASSIEAGNYGYTF. CDR3 nucleotides: TGTGCCAGTAGTATTGAAGCAGGGAACTATGGCTACACCTTC. V is TRBV19 and J is TRBJ1-2, with a possible D match to TRBD1 (5 bases). Germline CDR1 is LNHDA and CDR2 is SQIVND (reference sequence). The V and J ends lost 3 bases and 2 bases respectively, with 10 bases between them. CDR3 length: 14 amino acids.

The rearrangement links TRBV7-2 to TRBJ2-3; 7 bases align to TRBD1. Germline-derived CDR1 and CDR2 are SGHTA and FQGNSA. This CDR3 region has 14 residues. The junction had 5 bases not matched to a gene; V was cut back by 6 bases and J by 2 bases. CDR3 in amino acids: CASSFDRATDTQYF. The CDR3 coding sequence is TGTGCCAGCAGTTTTGACAGGGCCACAGATACGCAGTATTTT. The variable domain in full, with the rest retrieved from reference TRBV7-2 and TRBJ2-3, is GAGVSQSPSNKVTEKGKDVELRCDPISGHTALYWYRQSLGQGLEFLIYFQGNSAPDKSGLPSDRFSAERTGGSVSTLTIQRTQQEDSAVYLCASSFDRATDTQYFGPGTRLTVL.

CDR3 bases: TGTGCCAGCAGGACACAGGGGGCTAACTATGGCTACACCTTC. Translated: CASRTQGANYGYTF. The V gene is TRBV2, the J gene TRBJ1-2, with TRBD1 matching over 8 bases. This CDR3 is 14 amino acids long. CDR1 is SNHLY and CDR2 is FYNNEI in the germline V gene. V lost 6 bases and J lost 0; bases outside the gene matches: 3.

The CDR3: CASSGGRSGTDTQYF. The CDR3 DNA reads TGCGCCAGCAGCGGGGGGAGGAGCGGCACAGATACGCAGTATTTT. The V and J genes are TRBV5-1 and TRBJ2-3; the D gene is possibly TRBD2 (6 bases). From germline, CDR1 is SGHRS and CDR2 YFSETQ. This CDR3 is built from 15 residues. V was pared by 4 bases and J by 1 base, with 13 bases between.

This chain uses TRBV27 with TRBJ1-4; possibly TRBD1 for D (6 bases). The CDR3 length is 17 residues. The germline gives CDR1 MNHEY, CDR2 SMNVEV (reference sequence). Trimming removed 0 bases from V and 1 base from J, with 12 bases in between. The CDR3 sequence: CASSLSPTGGTNEKLFF. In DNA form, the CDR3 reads TGTGCCAGCAGTTTATCTCCGACAGGCGGAACTAATGAAAAACTGTTTTTT. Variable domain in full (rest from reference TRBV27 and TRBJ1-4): EAQVTQNPRYLITVTGKKLTVTCSQNMNHEYMSWYRQDPGLGLRQIYYSMNVEVTDKGDVPEGYKVSRKEKRNFPLILESPSPNQTSLYFCASSLSPTGGTNEKLFFGSGTQLSVL.

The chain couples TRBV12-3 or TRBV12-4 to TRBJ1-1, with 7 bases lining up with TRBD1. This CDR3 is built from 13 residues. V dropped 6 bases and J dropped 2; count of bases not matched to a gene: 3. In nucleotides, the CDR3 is TGTGCCAGCAGGAGACAGGGAAACACTGAAGCTTTCTTT. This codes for CASRRQGNTEAFF.

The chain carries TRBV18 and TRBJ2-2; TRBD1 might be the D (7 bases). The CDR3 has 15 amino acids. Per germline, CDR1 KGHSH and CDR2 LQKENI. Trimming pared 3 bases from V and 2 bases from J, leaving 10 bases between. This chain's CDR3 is CASSPTGTNTGELFF. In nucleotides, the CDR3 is TGTGCCAGCTCACCGACAGGGACTAACACCGGGGAGCTGTTTTTT. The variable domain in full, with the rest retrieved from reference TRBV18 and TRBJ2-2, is NAGVMQNPRHLVRRRGQEARLRCSPMKGHSHVYWYRQLPEEGLKFMVYLQKENIIDESGMPKERFSAEFPKEGPSILRIQQVVRGDSAAYFCASSPTGTNTGELFFGEGSRLTVL.

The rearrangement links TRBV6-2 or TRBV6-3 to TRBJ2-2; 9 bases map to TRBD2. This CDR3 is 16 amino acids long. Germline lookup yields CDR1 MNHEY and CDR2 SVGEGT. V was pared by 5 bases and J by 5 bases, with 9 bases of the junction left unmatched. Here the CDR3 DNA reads TGTGCCAGCAGTCCCGGGGGTAGCGGGAGTACCGGGGAGCTGTTTTTT. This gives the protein CASSPGGSGSTGELFF.

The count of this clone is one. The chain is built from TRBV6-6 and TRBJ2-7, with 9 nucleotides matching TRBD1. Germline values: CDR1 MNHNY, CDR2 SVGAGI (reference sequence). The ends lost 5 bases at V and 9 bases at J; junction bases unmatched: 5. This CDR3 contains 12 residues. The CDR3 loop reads CASSGQGSWQYV. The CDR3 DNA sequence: TGTGCCAGCAGTGGACAGGGGAGTTGGCAGTACGTC.

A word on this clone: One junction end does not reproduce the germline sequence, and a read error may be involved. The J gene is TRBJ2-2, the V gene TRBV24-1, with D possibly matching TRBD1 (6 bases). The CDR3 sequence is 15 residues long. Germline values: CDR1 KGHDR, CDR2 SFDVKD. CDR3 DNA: TGTGCCGCCAGTGGGCCAGGGGAGAACACCGGGGAGCTGTTTTTT. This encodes CAASGPGENTGELFF.

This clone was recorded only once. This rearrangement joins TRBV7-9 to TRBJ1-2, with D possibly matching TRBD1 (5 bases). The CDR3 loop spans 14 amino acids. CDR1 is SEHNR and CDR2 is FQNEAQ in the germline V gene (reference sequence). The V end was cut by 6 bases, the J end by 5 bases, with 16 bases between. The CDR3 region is CASSFVGGSYGYTF. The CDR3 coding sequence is TGTGCCAGCAGTTTCGTGGGGGGGTCTTATGGCTACACCTTC.

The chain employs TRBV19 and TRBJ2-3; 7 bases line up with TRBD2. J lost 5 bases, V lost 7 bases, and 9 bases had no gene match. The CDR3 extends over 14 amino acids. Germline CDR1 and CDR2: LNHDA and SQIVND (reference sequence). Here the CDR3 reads CASTWSGAVDTQYF. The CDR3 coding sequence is TGTGCCAGTACGTGGAGCGGGGCGGTAGATACGCAGTATTTT.

The CDR3 DNA reads as TGTGCCAGCAGTCTAAGTAGAGGCTCCGTCTATGGCTACACCTTC. Its protein product is CASSLSRGSVYGYTF. The chain has TRBV28 and TRBJ1-2; no definite D call. CDR1 is MDHEN and CDR2 is SYDVKM in the germline V gene. The CDR3 has 15 amino acids. V lost 5 bases and J lost 4, with 17 bases in between.

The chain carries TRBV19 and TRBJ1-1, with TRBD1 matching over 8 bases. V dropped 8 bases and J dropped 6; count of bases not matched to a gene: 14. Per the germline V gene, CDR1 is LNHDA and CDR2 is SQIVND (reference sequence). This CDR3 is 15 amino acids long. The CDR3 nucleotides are TGTGCCAGTGGGCCCGCGGACAGGGTTGGTGCTGAAGCTTTCTTT. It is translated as CASGPADRVGAEAFF.

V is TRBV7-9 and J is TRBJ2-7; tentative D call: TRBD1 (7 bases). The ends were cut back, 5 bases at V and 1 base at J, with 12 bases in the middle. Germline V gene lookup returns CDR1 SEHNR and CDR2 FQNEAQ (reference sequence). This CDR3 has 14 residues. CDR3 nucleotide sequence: TGTGCCAGCAGCACGACAGGGAGGTCCTACGAGCAGTACGTC. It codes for CASSTTGRSYEQYV.

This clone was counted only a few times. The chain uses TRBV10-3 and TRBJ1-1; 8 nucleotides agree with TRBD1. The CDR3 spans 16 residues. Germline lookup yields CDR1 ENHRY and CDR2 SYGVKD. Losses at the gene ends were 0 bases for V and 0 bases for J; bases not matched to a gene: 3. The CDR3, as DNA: TGTGCCATCAGTGAGTCAGCAGGGGGCTTGAACACTGAAGCTTTCTTT. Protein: CAISESAGGLNTEAFF.

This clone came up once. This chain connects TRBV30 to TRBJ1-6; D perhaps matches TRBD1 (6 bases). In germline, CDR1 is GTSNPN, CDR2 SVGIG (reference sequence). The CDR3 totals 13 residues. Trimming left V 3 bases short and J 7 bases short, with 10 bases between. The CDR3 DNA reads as TGTGCCTGGAGGGACAGTAACAATTCACCCCTCCACTTT. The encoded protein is CAWRDSNNSPLHF.